The rows below give T cell receptor beta chains drawn from one sample of a study of shared clonotypes between healthy human individuals. The protocol was immunoSEQ multiplex PCR, while the TCRdb copy is restricted to in-frame clones and leaves out a portion. The sample consists of over a million clones, roughly 74% of them appearing once. Sequenced material: memory CD4+ T cells from PBMCs. The receptors shown here come from a man aged 18 to 30 in good health. Some clones in this sample may be carry-over from other donors' samples. CDR3s include the opening cysteine and the closing phenylalanine or tryptophan. A D gene is named only where the DNA matches it firmly. The size field is filled for only some rows; it gives once, few, many or a size class.

j_call,v_call,clone_size,cdr3_length,d_call,cdr3_aa,cdr3_nt
TRBJ2-2,TRBV9,few,13,TRBD1,CASSPGGGGELFF,TGTGCCAGCAGCCCAGGGGGTGGCGGGGAGCTGTTTTTT
TRBJ1-5,TRBV28,.,15,.,CASSLGGGGNQPQHF,TGTGCCAGCAGTTTAGGGGGCGGGGGCAATCAGCCCCAGCATTTT
TRBJ2-1,TRBV11-3,.,14,.,CASSASGSWNEQFF,TGTGCCAGCAGCGCCTCCGGGAGCTGGAATGAGCAGTTCTTC
TRBJ2-2,TRBV11-2,.,17,.,CASSLHLRLGDTGELFF,TGTGCCAGCAGCTTGCATCTGCGCCTAGGGGACACCGGGGAGCTGTTTTTT
TRBJ1-5,TRBV7-6,.,14,.,CASSGGGGNQPQHF,TGTGCCAGCAGCGGGGGGGGCGGGAATCAGCCCCAGCATTTT
TRBJ2-3,TRBV19,.,17,TRBD2,CASSRGLAGVEKNTQYF,TGTGCCAGTAGTAGGGGACTAGCGGGAGTGGAGAAAAATACGCAGTATTTT
TRBJ2-1,TRBV7-3,few,19,TRBD2,CASSPGLAGEGGSYNEQFF,TGTGCCAGCAGCCCGGGACTAGCGGGGGAAGGGGGCTCCTACAATGAGCAGTTCTTC
TRBJ2-7,TRBV30,.,13,TRBD2,CAWSVASGYEQYF,TGTGCCTGGAGTGTTGCTAGCGGCTACGAGCAGTACTTC
TRBJ2-1,TRBV28,.,15,.,CASSSGGQGKGEQFF,TGTGCCAGCAGTTCAGGGGGGCAGGGGAAGGGTGAGCAGTTCTTC
TRBJ2-3,TRBV9,.,15,TRBD2,CASSASGKRADTQYF,TGTGCCAGCAGCGCTAGCGGGAAACGAGCAGATACGCAGTATTTT
TRBJ1-5,TRBV15,.,15,.,CATSRGTLVNQPQHF,TGTGCCACCAGCAGAGGGACCCTTGTAAATCAGCCCCAGCATTTT
TRBJ1-5,TRBV27,.,13,.,CASSRKAGEPQHF,TGTGCCAGCAGTCGAAAGGCTGGGGAGCCCCAGCATTTT
TRBJ2-3,TRBV7-9,.,15,.,CASSLTPMEADTQYF,TGTGCCAGCAGCTTAACCCCCATGGAGGCAGATACGCAGTATTTT
TRBJ2-6,TRBV28,.,16,.,CASSRLAGPGANVLTF,TGTGCCAGCAGTAGGCTGGCGGGACCTGGGGCCAACGTCCTGACTTTC
TRBJ1-2,TRBV4-1,.,19,TRBD1,CASSQESGGTGVLGYGYTF,TGCGCCAGCAGCCAAGAATCGGGGGGGACAGGCGTCTTGGGCTATGGCTACACCTTC
TRBJ1-3,TRBV28,.,14,.,CASSLLTSGNTIYF,TGTGCCAGCAGTTTACTAACCTCTGGAAACACCATATATTTT
TRBJ1-3,TRBV7-7,.,15,TRBD1,CASSSGTASGNTIYF,TGTGCCAGCAGCTCCGGGACAGCCTCTGGAAACACCATATATTTT
TRBJ1-4,TRBV5-4,.,14,.,CASSSGVTGEKLFF,TGTGCCAGCAGCTCCGGCGTGACGGGTGAAAAACTGTTTTTT
TRBJ2-5,TRBV5-1,.,15,.,CASSFGRVFRETQYF,TGCGCCAGCAGCTTCGGCAGGGTCTTTCGAGAGACCCAGTACTTC
TRBJ2-7,TRBV28,.,13,.,CASTRVSPYEQYF,TGTGCCTCAACCAGGGTGTCCCCCTACGAGCAGTACTTC
TRBJ2-1,TRBV7-9,.,15,.,CASTQGGERWREQFF,TGTGCCAGCACCCAGGGGGGGGAAAGGTGGCGTGAGCAGTTCTTC
TRBJ2-7,TRBV25-1,.,14,.,CASSEAPGVYEQYF,TGTGCCAGCAGTGAAGCCCCCGGGGTCTACGAGCAGTACTTC
TRBJ2-7,TRBV11-3,.,16,TRBD1,CASSLEKTGGTYEQYF,TGTGCCAGCAGCTTAGAGAAGACAGGGGGGACCTACGAGCAGTACTTC
TRBJ2-3,TRBV7-3,.,13,.,CASSLFGPDTQYF,TGTGCCAGCAGCTTATTCGGTCCAGATACGCAGTATTTT
TRBJ2-1,TRBV29-1,.,13,TRBD2,CSERLAGANEQFF,TGCAGCGAACGACTAGCGGGAGCCAATGAGCAGTTCTTC
TRBJ2-5,TRBV4-3,few,16,TRBD2,CASSQELAGVDETQYF,TGCGCCAGCAGCCAAGAGTTAGCGGGAGTGGATGAGACCCAGTACTTC
TRBJ2-5,TRBV15,.,14,.,CATSSRRSEETQYF,TGTGCCACCAGCAGTCGGCGGTCCGAAGAGACCCAGTACTTC
TRBJ2-3,TRBV12-5,.,15,.,CASGLDSAPTDTQYF,TGTGCTAGTGGTTTGGACTCGGCACCTACAGATACGCAGTATTTT
TRBJ2-3,TRBV5-1,.,16,TRBD2,CASSSGLAAHTDTQYF,TGCGCCAGCAGCTCGGGACTAGCGGCCCACACAGATACGCAGTATTTT
TRBJ2-1,TRBV10-3,.,15,.,CAISESDALRNEQFF,TGTGCCATCAGTGAGTCGGACGCTCTGCGAAATGAGCAGTTCTTC
TRBJ2-2,TRBV6-1,.,14,.,CASSERWGRGELFF,TGTGCCAGCAGTGAAAGGTGGGGGCGCGGGGAGCTGTTTTTT
TRBJ1-2,TRBV11-2,.,13,.,CASSLTQTYGYTF,TGTGCCAGCAGCTTAACACAGACATATGGCTACACCTTC
TRBJ2-1,TRBV10-1,.,16,TRBD2,CASSESGLAGYNEQFF,TGCGCCAGCAGTGAGTCCGGGCTAGCGGGTTACAATGAGCAGTTCTTC
TRBJ2-1,TRBV28,.,13,.,CASSRGSYNEQFF,TGTGCCAGCAGCCGAGGTTCCTACAATGAGCAGTTCTTC
TRBJ1-2,TRBV4-3,once,13,.,CASSQDMGYGYTF,TGCGCCAGCAGCCAAGACATGGGGTATGGCTACACCTTC
TRBJ2-1,TRBV15,.,16,TRBD1,CATSRARQGANNEQFF,TGTGCCACCAGCCGAGCGAGACAGGGGGCAAACAATGAGCAGTTCTTC
TRBJ1-1,TRBV5-4,.,14,.,CASSLASGVGEAFF,TGTGCCAGCAGCTTGGCTTCAGGGGTTGGTGAAGCTTTCTTT
TRBJ2-7,TRBV5-1,.,14,.,CASSEGPGSYEQYF,TGCGCCAGCTCCGAGGGCCCAGGGAGCTACGAGCAGTACTTC
TRBJ1-3,TRBV18,once,16,.,CASSPDSTNSGNTIYF,TGTGCCAGCTCCCCTGACAGTACGAACTCTGGAAACACCATATATTTT
TRBJ2-3,TRBV27,.,12,.,CASSPGSDTQYF,TGTGCCAGCAGTCCCGGCTCAGATACGCAGTATTTT
TRBJ2-1,TRBV19,.,14,TRBD1,CASSMGQPYNEQFF,TGTGCCAGTAGTATGGGACAGCCATACAATGAGCAGTTCTTC
TRBJ2-7,TRBV6-5,.,13,.,CASSPGPDSEQYF,TGTGCCAGCAGTCCCGGGCCCGACTCGGAGCAGTACTTC
TRBJ2-5,TRBV19,once,16,TRBD2,CASSTQLAGQLETQYF,TGTGCCAGTAGTACCCAACTAGCGGGACAACTAGAGACCCAGTACTTC
TRBJ1-2,TRBV14,once,15,TRBD1,CASSPDRLFNYGYTF,TGTGCCAGCAGCCCGGACAGGCTCTTTAACTATGGCTACACCTTC
TRBJ2-3,TRBV9,.,18,.,CASSVAPGDPSLTDTQYF,TGTGCCAGCAGCGTAGCTCCGGGGGACCCCTCGTTGACAGATACGCAGTATTTT
TRBJ2-5,TRBV5-4,.,14,.,CASSLGSYQETQYF,TGTGCCAGCAGCTTGGGCTCGTACCAAGAGACCCAGTACTTC
TRBJ2-5,TRBV7-3,.,16,.,CASSLGRNAPQETQYF,TGTGCCAGCAGCTTAGGACGGAATGCCCCCCAAGAGACCCAGTACTTC
TRBJ1-2,TRBV7-9,.,13,.,CASSHGIGYGYTF,TGTGCCAGCAGTCACGGGATTGGCTATGGCTACACCTTC
TRBJ1-1,TRBV5-4,.,15,TRBD1,CASSLNQGVGTEAFF,TGTGCCAGCAGCTTGAACCAGGGGGTAGGAACTGAAGCTTTCTTT
TRBJ2-1,TRBV9,.,17,TRBD1,CASSPGQGPTRGVEQFF,TGTGCCAGCAGCCCCGGACAGGGTCCGACTAGGGGGGTTGAGCAGTTCTTC